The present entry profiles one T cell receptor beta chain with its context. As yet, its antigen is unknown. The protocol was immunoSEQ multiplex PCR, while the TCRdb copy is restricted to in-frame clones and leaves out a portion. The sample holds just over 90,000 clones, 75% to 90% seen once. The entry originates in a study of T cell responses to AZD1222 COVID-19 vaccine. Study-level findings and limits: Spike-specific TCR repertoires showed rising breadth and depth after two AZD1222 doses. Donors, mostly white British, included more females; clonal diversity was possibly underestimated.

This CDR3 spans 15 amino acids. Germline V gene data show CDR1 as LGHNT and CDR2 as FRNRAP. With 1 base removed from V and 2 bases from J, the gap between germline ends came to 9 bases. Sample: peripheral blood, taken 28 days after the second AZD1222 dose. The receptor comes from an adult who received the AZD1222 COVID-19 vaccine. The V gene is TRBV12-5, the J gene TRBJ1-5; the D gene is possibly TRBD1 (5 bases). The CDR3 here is CASGLGRVGNQPQHF. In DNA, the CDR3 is TGTGCTAGTGGTTTGGGCAGGGTTGGCAATCAGCCCCAGCATTTT.